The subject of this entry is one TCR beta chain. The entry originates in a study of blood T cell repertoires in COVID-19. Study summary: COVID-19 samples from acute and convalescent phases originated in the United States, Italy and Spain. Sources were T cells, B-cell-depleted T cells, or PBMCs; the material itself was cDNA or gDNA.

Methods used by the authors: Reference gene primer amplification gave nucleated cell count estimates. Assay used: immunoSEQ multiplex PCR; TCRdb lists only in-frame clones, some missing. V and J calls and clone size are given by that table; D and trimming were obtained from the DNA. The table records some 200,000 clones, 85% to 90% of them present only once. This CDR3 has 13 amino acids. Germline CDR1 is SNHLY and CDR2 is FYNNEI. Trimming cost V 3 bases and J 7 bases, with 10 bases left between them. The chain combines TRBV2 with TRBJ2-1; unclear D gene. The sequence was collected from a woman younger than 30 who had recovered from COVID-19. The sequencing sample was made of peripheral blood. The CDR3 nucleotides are TGTGCCAGCAGTGATATACTTTCAAATGAGCAGTTCTTC. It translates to CASSDILSNEQFF.